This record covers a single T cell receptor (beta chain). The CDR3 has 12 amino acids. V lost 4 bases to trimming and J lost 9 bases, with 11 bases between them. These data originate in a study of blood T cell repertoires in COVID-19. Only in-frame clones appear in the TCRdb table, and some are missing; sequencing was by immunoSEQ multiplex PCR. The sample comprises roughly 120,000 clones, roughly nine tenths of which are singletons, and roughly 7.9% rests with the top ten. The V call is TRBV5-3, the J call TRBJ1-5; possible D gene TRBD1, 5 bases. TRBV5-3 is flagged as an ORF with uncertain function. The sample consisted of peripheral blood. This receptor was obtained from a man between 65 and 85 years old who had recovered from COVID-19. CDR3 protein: CARSPGRGPQHF. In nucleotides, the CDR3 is TGTGCCAGAAGCCCGGGGAGGGGGCCCCAGCATTTT.